This TCR beta chain was sequenced in a study of human T cells and chemical hapten exposure (dated by TCRdb to about 2021). About the full investigation: For sensitization, 2% DPC in acetone was applied to a roughly 2 cm by roughly 2 cm area of upper inner arm skin. Weekly therapeutic DPC doses were additionally applied to the scalp of patients throughout the approximately 24-week study period. Patch tests used Finn chambers with 0.01% DPC on the upper back, scored after 6 days by International Contact Dermatitis Research Group standards. Alopecia areata with under or over 50% scalp involvement, alopecia totalis and alopecia universalis were represented in the patient cohort, which was mostly female. Libraries were combined into a pool for sequencing, and differences in TCR yield between samples came mainly from small differences in library volumes within the pool. The study tracked peripheral blood TCR repertoire changes in vivo during primary and secondary sensitization to the hapten diphenylcyclopropenone (DPC) in alopecia patients. Patient blood was sampled pre-sensitization (week 0) and at 2, 6 and about 24 weeks after DPC sensitization. Blood for TCR sequencing was provided by twenty-nine alopecia patients at one to four time points (pre-sensitization, 2, 6 and 24 weeks). General findings and caveats noted by the study authors: All patients had alopecia, a presumed autoimmune disease, so their immune response might differ from that of healthy individuals. DPC sensitization did not change how many TCRs were above 1 in 1000 frequency, and no evidence was found of alterations in global repertoire structure. Significantly more large CDR3 similarity clusters were formed by expanded TCRs than by pre-sensitization or healthy control sets, consistent with antigen-driven responses. The number of PT1 expanded TCRs positively correlated with patch test score, significant at thresholds 8, 16 and 32 but not 4. Repeated subsampling changed both the strength of the expansion versus patch-test correlation and the threshold at which that correlation became significant.

There are many counts of this clonotype. Its target antigen remains unknown. Per-base quality was not reported, and no clone a single base away is much larger than it. V loses 4 bases, J loses 5 bases, and the germline ends lie 12 bases apart. The CDR3, cysteine through phenylalanine, is 13 amino acids long. The CDR3 DNA has 39 bases and is translated from base 1. Reading the germline V gene gives CDR1 SGHTA and CDR2 FQGNSA. The intended sense of this specimen's time point label: patch test 1, 2 weeks after DPC sensitization. Reading the label with the study, this specimen's treatment or condition is: therapeutic diphenylcyclopropenone sensitization with weekly scalp DPC. At each patch-test visit, blood was drawn before the patch test was applied. Eligible patients were aged 18 to 70, diagnosed with alopecia, deemed suitable for DPC therapy, and excluded if pregnant. Total RNA was extracted from unfractionated whole blood that had been collected in Tempus Blood RNA tubes.

The library relied on RACE. These reads were obtained on a NextSeq 500. During library preparation, unique molecular identifiers were attached to individual cDNA molecules so that TCRs could be counted quantitatively and reproducibly. From each blood RNA sample, both TCR alpha and TCR beta chains were sequenced. The original methods were these. The median number of TCRs per sample was over 95,000, ranging from 23,224 to 690,600. The Decombinator software suite was used to annotate V, J and CDR3 in the TCR reads. For the PS versus PT1 abundance plots, all samples were subsampled to the same number of TCRs (28,000). TCRs were defined as expanded if absent before sensitization and observed at least eight times at the 2-week time point. TCRdb passed the public sequencing reads through fastp at Q25 and MiXCR, retaining productive beta sequences. Merged by CDR3 protein, the rows form single entries marked with the most common genes and DNA. The V and J calls and clone size are TCRdb's, not the authors'. This sample lists around 160,000 distinct CDR3 sequences; about 14% were detected once. The ten largest clones take up 1.7% of the sample.

The input for sequencing was whole blood, taken in connection with sensitization to the hapten diphenylcyclopropenone (DPC). The rearranged segments are TRBV7-2 and TRBJ2-7; there is no confident call for the D gene. This clonotype was obtained from a woman in her 30s with alopecia areata. Some clones in this sample may be carry-over from other donors' samples. The CDR3 amino acid sequence is: CASSYGPQNEQYF. DNA sequence: TGTGCCAGCAGCTATGGACCTCAGAACGAGCAGTACTTC.